The next 6 T cell receptor beta chains were all read from a single sample in a study of blood T cell repertoires in COVID-19. The data were produced by immunoSEQ multiplex PCR, yet TCRdb's version contains in-frame clones alone and is incomplete. The profile covers about 220,000 clones, with 85% to 90% appearing a single time and 10% to 13% taken by the ten largest. Sequences were obtained from peripheral blood. The receptor source for this set is a woman between 50 and 59 years old with COVID-19, enrolled during active disease.

This clone was observed a single time. The V gene is TRBV15, the J gene TRBJ2-7; 7 bases map to TRBD2. The CDR3 loop spans 14 amino acids. The V segment lost 1 base and the J segment 3 bases; nucleotides outside the gene matches: 3. Germline CDR1 LNHNV, CDR2 YYDKDF (reference sequence). The CDR3 here is CATSRGGGGYEQYV. In nucleotides, the CDR3 is TGTGCCACCAGCAGAGGGGGCGGGGGCTACGAGCAGTACGTC.

The table lists this clone with a count of one. The chain uses TRBV19 and TRBJ1-2, with D possibly being TRBD1 (5 bases). CDR3 size: 15 residues. The ends were cut back, 7 bases at V and 4 bases at J, with 19 bases in the middle. Germline V gene lookup returns CDR1 LNHDA and CDR2 SQIVND (reference sequence). The CDR3 nucleotides read TGTGCCAGTACCCGCGGCAGGGTTCCAACCTATGGCTACACCTTC. As protein: CASTRGRVPTYGYTF.

This rearrangement joins TRBV5-1 to TRBJ2-5; TRBD2 aligns across 8 bases. The germline V gene has CDR1 SGHRS and CDR2 YFSETQ. V was pared by 3 bases and J by 2 bases, with 18 bases of the junction left unmatched. This CDR3 comprises 19 residues. The CDR3 spells CASSSRGGGPDKWQETQYF. DNA for the CDR3: TGCGCCAGCAGCTCCCGTGGCGGGGGGCCTGATAAGTGGCAAGAGACCCAGTACTTC.

This clone was detected only once. This sequence joins TRBV25-1 and TRBJ2-5; 7 nucleotides line up with TRBD1. The length of the CDR3 is 13 residues. V shed 5 bases, J shed 1 base, and the junction held 1 base outside the gene matches. Germline V gene data show CDR1 as MGHDK and CDR2 as SYGVNS. CDR3 in amino acids: CASSPGGQETQYF. The CDR3, as DNA: TGTGCCAGCAGTCCAGGGGGCCAAGAGACCCAGTACTTC.

The chain links TRBV6-5 to TRBJ2-1; weak D call: TRBD2 (7 bases). Germline V gives CDR1 MNHEY, CDR2 SVGAGI. Trimming pared 2 bases from V and 8 bases from J, leaving 19 bases between. This CDR3 region has 16 residues. The CDR3 nucleotides read TGTGCCAGCAGTTACGGGGGGGGCCCACTGGTAGATGAGCAGTTCTTC. This codes for CASSYGGGPLVDEQFF.

The gene calls are TRBV6-6 and TRBJ1-6; D gene ambiguous. Trimming shortened V by 6 bases and J by 8 bases, and 11 bases separated the two germline ends. The CDR3 spans 13 residues. Germline V gives CDR1 MNHNY, CDR2 SVGAGI (reference sequence). The CDR3 region has the DNA TGTGCCAGCAGCCTCCTCTCTGATTCACCCCTCCACTTT. Translated: CASSLLSDSPLHF.